Presented here are 32 T cell receptor beta chains from one specimen sequenced in a study of T cell therapy after organ transplantation. These TCRs are of unknown antigen specificity. Time point specified: 4-8 weeks after completion of therapy. Measured with immunoSEQ multiplex PCR; TCRdb has only the in-frame clones, and not every one. The sample records 15,000 to 20,000 clones, 81% being singletons. Sequences were derived from CD8+ T cells from blood, sampled after autologous CMV-specific T cell therapy. These receptors were taken from a human patient who had received a solid organ transplant and had CMV disease. Some T cells may be graft donor cells.

The CDR3 here is CASSLEGGIHEQYF. The CDR3 DNA sequence: TGTGCCAGCAGCTTAGAGGGGGGTATCCACGAGCAGTACTTC. The chain recombines TRBV11-2 with TRBJ2-7; perhaps TRBD2 as D (6 bases). V lost 0 bases and J 5 bases, leaving 11 bases between the germline ends. The CDR3 extends over 14 amino acids. Germline V gene sequence: CDR1 SGHAT, CDR2 FQNNGV.

This chain joins TRBV4-1 and TRBJ2-1; 12 nucleotides match TRBD2. The trim removed 1 base at V and 5 bases at J, leaving 3 bases unmatched. Germline V lookup: CDR1 MGHRA, CDR2 YSYEKL. CDR3 length: 16 residues. CDR3 in amino acids: CASSQGLAGAHNEQFF. The CDR3 coding sequence is TGCGCCAGCAGCCAAGGACTAGCGGGGGCGCACAATGAGCAGTTCTTC.

CDR3 sequence reads: CASSWDREMKGPGYTF. The CDR3 DNA reads TGTGCCAGCAGCTGGGACAGGGAGATGAAGGGACCTGGCTACACCTTC. The genes are TRBV5-6 and TRBJ1-2, with 9 bases fitting TRBD1. The V gene end was trimmed by 3 bases and the J gene end by 7 bases; junction bases not matched to a gene: 13. CDR3 length: 16 amino acids. Germline CDR1 and CDR2: SGHDT and YYEEEE.

The CDR3 reads CASSPGQGHEQYF. CDR3 coding DNA: TGTGCCAGCAGCCCCGGACAGGGTCACGAGCAGTACTTC. V gene TRBV13 combines with J gene TRBJ2-7; 8 bases are a match to TRBD1. The germline V gene has CDR1 PRHDT and CDR2 FYEKMQ (reference sequence). The CDR3 runs 13 residues. The ends lost 5 bases at V and 5 bases at J; junction bases unmatched: 5.

V and J are TRBV10-2 and TRBJ2-2; D ambiguous. CDR3 length equals 13 residues. The V end was cut by 7 bases, the J end by 3 bases, with 9 bases between. Germline V gives CDR1 WSHSY, CDR2 SAAADI. The CDR3: CASNWAHTGELFF. The CDR3 region has the DNA TGCGCCAGCAATTGGGCACACACCGGGGAGCTGTTTTTT.

V usage is TRBV2 and J usage is TRBJ2-1, with TRBD1 matching 10 bases. Germline lookup yields CDR1 SNHLY and CDR2 FYNNEI. The trim removed 7 bases at V and 3 bases at J, leaving 6 bases unmatched. The CDR3 sequence is 15 residues long. For the CDR3, the DNA is TGTGCCAGCAACACCGGGACAGGGGTCTACAATGAGCAGTTCTTC. It yields the protein CASNTGTGVYNEQFF.

This clone has only a few counts. CDR3: CASRDRVGYNEQFF. The CDR3, as DNA: TGTGCCAGCAGGGACAGGGTAGGCTACAATGAGCAGTTCTTC. V gene TRBV6-1 combines with J gene TRBJ2-1; 8 nucleotides agree with TRBD1. The V gene end was trimmed by 6 bases and the J gene end by 3 bases; junction bases not matched to a gene: 4. The germline gives CDR1 MNHNS, CDR2 SASEGT. The CDR3 runs to 14 residues.

V usage is TRBV11-2 and J usage is TRBJ2-5; the match to TRBD1 covers 7 bases. The CDR3 spans 12 residues. The V gene end was trimmed by 5 bases and the J gene end by 13 bases; junction bases not matched to a gene: 10. Germline V gene lookup returns CDR1 SGHAT and CDR2 FQNNGV. CDR3 loop: CASSTRDSFRYF. CDR3 bases: TGTGCCAGCAGCACCCGGGACAGTTTTCGGTACTTC.

This chain connects TRBV19 to TRBJ2-3; unclear D gene. The V gene lost 6 bases and the J gene lost 1 base, with 8 bases spanning the gap. The germline V gene has CDR1 LNHDA and CDR2 SQIVND (reference sequence). This CDR3 has 13 residues. The CDR3: CASSERGTDTQYF. CDR3 DNA sequence: TGTGCCAGTAGCGAGCGAGGCACAGATACGCAGTATTTT. The full variable domain, with the rest looked up from reference TRBV19 and TRBJ2-3, is DGGITQSPKYLFRKEGQNVTLSCEQNLNHDAMYWYRQDPGQGLRLIYYSQIVNDFQKGDIAEGYSVSREKKESFPLTVTSAQKNPTAFYLCASSERGTDTQYFGPGTRLTVL.

The rearrangement links TRBV11-2 to TRBJ2-1; 9 bases match TRBD2. Trimming cost V 5 bases and J 7 bases; bases outside gene matches: 9. The CDR3 totals 15 residues. Looked up from germline, CDR1 is SGHAT and CDR2 is FQNNGV. CDR3 DNA sequence: TGTGCCAGCAGCAAAGCGGGGGGCTTTGCAAATGAGCAGTTCTTC. Encoded protein: CASSKAGGFANEQFF.

V is TRBV5-6 and J is TRBJ1-5; D gene unclear. Germline V gene lookup returns CDR1 SGHDT and CDR2 YYEEEE. This CDR3 has 18 residues. V was cut by 4 bases and J by 2 bases, with 22 bases left in between. As DNA, the CDR3 is TGTGCCAGCAGCCGGTCGACGGGGTCCCCCGGGGGCAATCAGCCCCAGCATTTT. Translated, it gives CASSRSTGSPGGNQPQHF.

The chain links TRBV27 to TRBJ2-7; 9 nucleotides match TRBD1. This CDR3 spans 16 amino acids. V was clipped by 4 bases and J by 2 bases; unmatched bases: 9. Germline CDR1 MNHEY, CDR2 SMNVEV (reference sequence). The CDR3 sequence is CASSSPRGQGPYEQYF. CDR3 bases: TGTGCCAGCAGTTCCCCCAGGGGACAGGGTCCCTACGAGCAGTACTTC.

This clone appeared once. This sequence joins TRBV9 and TRBJ2-3; the D gene is possibly TRBD2 (5 bases). The V end was cut by 3 bases, the J end by 6 bases, with 20 bases between. CDR3 length: 16 amino acids. Germline V gene sequence: CDR1 SGDLS, CDR2 YYNGEE. CDR3 sequence: CASSEPGSSVIDTQYF. CDR3 in DNA: TGTGCCAGCAGCGAGCCGGGATCCTCCGTCATTGATACGCAGTATTTT.

This chain links TRBV6-6 with TRBJ2-5, with D perhaps given as TRBD1 or TRBD2 (5 bases each). Germline V lookup: CDR1 MNHNY, CDR2 SVGAGI (reference sequence). The germline V and J ends were trimmed by 2 bases and 3 bases, with 7 bases remaining between them. The CDR3 sequence is 13 residues long. CDR3 DNA sequence: TGTGCCAGCAGTTACGGGGGAAAAGAGACCCAGTACTTC. Amino acids: CASSYGGKETQYF.

V is TRBV27 and J is TRBJ1-5; 9 bases align to TRBD1. Trimming took 5 bases from V and 5 from J; bases not matched to a gene: 7. Germline CDR1 reads MNHEY; CDR2 reads SMNVEV (reference sequence). The CDR3 has 15 amino acids. The CDR3 spells CASSPEGQGYQPQHF. In DNA form, the CDR3 reads TGTGCCAGCAGTCCCGAGGGACAGGGCTATCAGCCCCAGCATTTT.

This chain uses TRBV15 with TRBJ2-1, with D unclear. V was clipped by 0 bases and J by 4 bases, with 7 bases between them. The CDR3 covers 14 residues. Germline V lookup: CDR1 LNHNV, CDR2 YYDKDF (reference sequence). Here the CDR3 DNA reads TGTGCCACCAGCAGAGAAGAATCTTACAATGAGCAGTTCTTC. Its translation: CATSREESYNEQFF.

CDR3 loop: CASSPQPGSYEQYF. The CDR3 DNA follows: TGTGCCAGCAGCCCCCAACCAGGGTCCTACGAGCAGTACTTC. V usage is TRBV11-2 and J usage is TRBJ2-7; possibly TRBD1 for D (5 bases). The CDR3 spans 14 residues. CDR1 SGHAT and CDR2 FQNNGV come from the germline V gene. Between the trimmed V and J ends, which lost 5 bases and 1 base, there was a span of 12 bases.

This clone was observed once. CDR3 sequence reads: CASSDRRSSYNEQFF. In DNA, the CDR3 is TGTGCCAGCAGTGATCGGAGATCGTCCTACAATGAGCAGTTCTTC. J is TRBJ2-1 and V is TRBV2; D is uncertain. The V gene's germline CDR1 is SNHLY and CDR2 FYNNEI. The length of the CDR3 is 15 residues. Trimming cost V 3 bases and J 1 base, with 10 bases left between them.

This chain connects TRBV7-3 to TRBJ2-3; maybe TRBD2 (5 bases). V was shortened by 2 bases and J by 4 bases, with 10 bases between the two germline ends. The CDR3 sequence is 14 residues long. Germline V CDR1 and CDR2: SGHTA, FQGTGA. The chain's CDR3 is CASSLSGRADTQYF. CDR3 in DNA: TGTGCCAGCAGCTTATCCGGGCGGGCAGATACGCAGTATTTT.

The rearrangement uses TRBV5-5 and TRBJ1-5; unclear D gene. Germline V lookup: CDR1 SGHKS, CDR2 YYEKEE (reference sequence). The CDR3 spans 15 residues. Trimming pared 2 bases from V and 1 base from J, leaving 10 bases between. CDR3 residues: CASSFEGKSNQPQHF. The CDR3, as DNA: TGTGCCAGCAGCTTTGAAGGGAAAAGCAATCAGCCCCAGCATTTT. Together with reference TRBV5-5 and TRBJ1-5, the CDR3 gives the full variable domain: DAGVTQSPTHLIKTRGQQVTLRCSPISGHKSVSWYQQVLGQGPQFIFQYYEKEERGRGNFPDRFSARQFPNYSSELNVNALLLGDSALYLCASSFEGKSNQPQHFGDGTRLSIL.

The CDR3 protein is CASSLGPGTDNYGYTF. DNA for the CDR3: TGTGCCAGCAGTTTAGGACCCGGGACGGATAACTATGGCTACACCTTC. The chain uses TRBV27 and TRBJ1-2, with D possibly being TRBD1 (5 bases). Trimming removed 2 bases from V and 1 base from J, with 14 bases in between. This CDR3 spans 16 amino acids. Germline CDR1 is MNHEY and CDR2 is SMNVEV (reference sequence).

This chain uses TRBV27 with TRBJ1-5; TRBD1 aligns across 7 bases. This CDR3 is built from 14 residues. Unmatched junction bases numbered 0, after V lost 2 bases and J lost 2 bases. Germline CDR1 is MNHEY and CDR2 is SMNVEV (reference sequence). CDR3 sequence: CASSLGQGNQPQHF. CDR3 nucleotide sequence: TGTGCCAGCAGTTTAGGACAGGGCAATCAGCCCCAGCATTTT.

V gene TRBV4-3 combines with J gene TRBJ2-3; 7 nucleotides agree with TRBD2. CDR1 and CDR2 from the germline V gene are LGHNA and YSLEER. With 4 bases clipped from V and 6 bases from J, the junction kept 4 bases outside the gene matches. This CDR3 has 13 amino acids. The CDR3 sequence is CASSPFGGDTQYF. Written as DNA, the CDR3 is TGCGCCAGCAGCCCCTTCGGGGGGGATACGCAGTATTTT.

The rearrangement links TRBV5-8 to TRBJ2-3; possibly TRBD1 or TRBD2 for D (6 bases each). CDR3 length equals 16 residues. V lost 0 bases and J 4 bases, leaving 15 bases between the germline ends. Germline V lookup: CDR1 SGHTS, CDR2 YDEGEE. This chain's CDR3 is CASSLVGGRSADTQYF. CDR3 nucleotides: TGTGCCAGCAGCTTGGTGGGGGGCAGGTCCGCAGATACGCAGTATTTT.

This clone was counted between two and nine times. Here the CDR3 reads CASSETTGGPDWTEAFF. The CDR3 DNA follows: TGTGCCAGCAGCGAAACGACAGGTGGGCCCGACTGGACTGAAGCTTTCTTT. The chain links TRBV7-9 to TRBJ1-1, with a weak D call TRBD1 (6 bases). Germline CDR1 and CDR2: SEHNR and FQNEAQ (reference sequence). V was shortened by 5 bases and J by 5 bases, with 24 bases between the two germline ends. The CDR3 length is 17 residues.

This clone was recorded a few times. V gene TRBV7-8 combines with J gene TRBJ1-1; the D gene is possibly TRBD1 (6 bases). This CDR3 is built from 16 residues. The germline V gene encodes CDR1 SGHVS and CDR2 FQNEAQ. V was trimmed by 5 bases and J by 4 bases, leaving 20 bases between them. DNA for the CDR3: TGTGCCAGCAGCACTCACAGGACAGCTAGTGGCACTGAAGCTTTCTTT. Translating it yields CASSTHRTASGTEAFF.

This chain uses TRBV9 with TRBJ2-2, with no clear D. The CDR3 consists of 13 residues. The germline V gene has CDR1 SGDLS and CDR2 YYNGEE. The ends were cut back, 2 bases at V and 1 base at J, with 3 bases in the middle. The CDR3 is CASSVENTGELFF. The CDR3 DNA reads as TGTGCCAGCAGCGTGGAGAACACCGGGGAGCTGTTTTTT.

The chain employs TRBV20-1 and TRBJ2-7; the D is unclear. Germline V gives CDR1 DFQATT, CDR2 SNEGSKA (reference sequence). The CDR3 is 11 residues long. Trimming left V 5 bases short and J 7 bases short, with 12 bases between. The CDR3 region has the DNA TGCAGTGCTTGGTCTCTAGGGGAGCAGTACTTC. Translating gives CSAWSLGEQYF.

The chain joins TRBV7-6 to TRBJ2-7; the D is unclear. CDR1 is SGHVS and CDR2 is FNYEAQ in the germline V gene. This CDR3 spans 14 amino acids. V was pared by 0 bases and J by 3 bases, with 9 bases between. CDR3 protein: CASSLASGDYEQYF. DNA of the CDR3: TGTGCCAGCAGCTTAGCAAGTGGGGACTACGAGCAGTACTTC.

This clone was picked up a small number of times. The V gene is TRBV10-1, the J gene TRBJ2-7; D perhaps matches TRBD2 (5 bases). Germline CDR1 reads WNHNN; CDR2 reads SYGVQD (reference sequence). The CDR3 length is 11 residues. Trimming pared 4 bases from V and 5 bases from J, leaving 6 bases between. The CDR3 coding sequence is TGCGCCAGCAGTGCCGGGAACGAGCAGTACTTC. This sequence encodes CASSAGNEQYF.

CDR3 amino acids: CASSPRLVNEQFF. In DNA, the CDR3 is TGTGCCAGCAGCCCGAGACTAGTCAATGAGCAGTTCTTC. The gene calls are TRBV13 and TRBJ2-1; D may be TRBD2 (6 bases). Germline CDR1 reads PRHDT; CDR2 reads FYEKMQ (reference sequence). This CDR3 contains 13 residues. V lost 5 bases, J lost 6 bases, and 11 bases lay in between.

The table lists this clone with a count of one. The chain uses TRBV2 and TRBJ2-3; 7 positions agree with TRBD1. The length of the CDR3 is 15 residues. Germline V gives CDR1 SNHLY, CDR2 FYNNEI. The V segment lost 6 bases and the J segment 2 bases; nucleotides outside the gene matches: 8. Here the CDR3 reads CASSGDSGNTDTQYF. The CDR3 nucleotides read TGTGCCAGCAGCGGGGACAGCGGTAACACAGATACGCAGTATTTT.